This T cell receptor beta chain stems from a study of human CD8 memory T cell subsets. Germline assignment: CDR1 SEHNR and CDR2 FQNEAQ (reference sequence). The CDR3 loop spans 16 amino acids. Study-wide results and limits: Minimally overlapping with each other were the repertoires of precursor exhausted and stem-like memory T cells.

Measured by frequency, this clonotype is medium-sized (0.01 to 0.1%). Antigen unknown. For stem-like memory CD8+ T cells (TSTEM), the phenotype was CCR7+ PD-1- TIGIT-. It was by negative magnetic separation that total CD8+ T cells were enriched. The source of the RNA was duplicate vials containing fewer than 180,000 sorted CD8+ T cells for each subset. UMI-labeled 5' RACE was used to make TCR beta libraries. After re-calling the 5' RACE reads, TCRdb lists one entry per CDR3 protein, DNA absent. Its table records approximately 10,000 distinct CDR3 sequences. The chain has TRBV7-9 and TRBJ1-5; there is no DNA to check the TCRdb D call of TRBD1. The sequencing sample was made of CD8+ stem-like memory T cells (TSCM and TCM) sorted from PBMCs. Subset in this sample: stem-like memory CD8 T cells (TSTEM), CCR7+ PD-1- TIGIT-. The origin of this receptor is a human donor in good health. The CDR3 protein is CASSFLRDDDNQPQHF.